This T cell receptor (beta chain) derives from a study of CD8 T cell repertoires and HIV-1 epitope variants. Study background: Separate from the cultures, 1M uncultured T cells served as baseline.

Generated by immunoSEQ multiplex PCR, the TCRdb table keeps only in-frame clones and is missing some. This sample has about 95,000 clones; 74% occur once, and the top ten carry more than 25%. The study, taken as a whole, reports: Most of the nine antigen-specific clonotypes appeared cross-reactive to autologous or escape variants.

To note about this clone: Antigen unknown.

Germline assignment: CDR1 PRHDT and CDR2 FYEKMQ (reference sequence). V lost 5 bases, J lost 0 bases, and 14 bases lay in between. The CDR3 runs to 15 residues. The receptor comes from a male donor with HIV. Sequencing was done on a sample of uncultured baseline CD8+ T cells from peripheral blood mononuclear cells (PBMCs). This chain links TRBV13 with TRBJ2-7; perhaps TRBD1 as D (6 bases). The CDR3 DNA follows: TGTGCCAGCAGCCCGGGACACACGAGCTCCTACGAGCAGTACTTC. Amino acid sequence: CASSPGHTSSYEQYF. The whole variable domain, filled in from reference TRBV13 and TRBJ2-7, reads AAGVIQSPRHLIKEKRETATLKCYPIPRHDTVYWYQQGPGQDPQFLISFYEKMQSDKGSIPDRFSAQQFSDYHSELNMSSLELGDSALYFCASSPGHTSSYEQYFGPGTRLTVT.